Presented here are 13 T cell receptor beta chains from one specimen sequenced in a study of blood T cell repertoires in COVID-19. The method was immunoSEQ multiplex PCR; TCRdb's version includes in-frame clones alone and lacks a portion of them. The repertoire holds more than 85,000 clones, with roughly nine tenths as singletons. The sequenced sample consisted of peripheral blood. Receptor source: a woman aged 50 to 60 with COVID-19, enrolled during active disease.

This chain uses TRBV18 with TRBJ2-2; D ambiguous. This CDR3 comprises 13 residues. CDR1 KGHSH and CDR2 LQKENI come from the germline V gene. The V and J ends lost 2 bases and 3 bases respectively, with 4 bases between them. CDR3 region: CASSPTDTGELFF. Written as DNA, the CDR3 is TGTGCCAGCTCACCAACGGACACCGGGGAGCTGTTTTTT.

This chain links TRBV25-1 with TRBJ1-1; possibly TRBD1 for D (5 bases). V was clipped by 3 bases and J by 4 bases, with 18 bases between them. Per the germline V gene, CDR1 is MGHDK and CDR2 is SYGVNS. The CDR3 is 16 amino acids. The CDR3 reads CASSDPRGPTGTEAFF. The CDR3 DNA reads as TGTGCCAGCAGTGATCCAAGGGGTCCCACGGGCACTGAAGCTTTCTTT.

This chain connects TRBV19 to TRBJ2-2, with D tentatively TRBD1 (6 bases). V lost 4 bases to trimming and J lost 6 bases, with 9 bases between them. Germline CDR1 reads LNHDA; CDR2 reads SQIVND (reference sequence). The CDR3 loop spans 13 amino acids. The CDR3, as DNA: TGTGCCAGTAGTACTCCAGGGGCCGGGGAGCTGTTTTTT. Protein product: CASSTPGAGELFF.

The V call is TRBV28, the J call TRBJ1-4, with a tentative D call TRBD1 (5 bases). Germline CDR1 is MDHEN and CDR2 is SYDVKM. This CDR3 has 14 amino acids. The ends were cut back, 4 bases at V and 7 bases at J, with 13 bases in the middle. CDR3 sequence (DNA): TGTGCCAGCAGTTCGGACTCGGGGGGTGAAAAACTGTTTTTT. It codes for CASSSDSGGEKLFF.

This chain's CDR3 is CASGPPSLAKNIQYF. Here the CDR3 DNA reads TGTGCTAGTGGCCCCCCCTCTTTAGCCAAAAACATTCAGTACTTC. J is TRBJ2-4 and V is TRBV12-5; D unresolved. The germline V gene encodes CDR1 LGHNT and CDR2 FRNRAP. V lost 6 bases and J 0 bases, leaving 12 bases between the germline ends. The CDR3 spans 15 residues.

This clone was picked up one time. The chain couples TRBV3-1 (or the pseudogene TRBV3-2) to TRBJ2-7; tentatively, D is TRBD2 (5 bases). In germline, CDR1 is LGHDT, CDR2 YNNKEL (reference sequence). Trimming left V 6 bases short and J 0 bases short, with 15 bases between. The length of the CDR3 is 15 residues. The chain's CDR3 is CASRSGSPSSYEQYF. The CDR3 DNA follows: TGTGCCAGCAGGTCTGGGAGCCCTTCCTCCTACGAGCAGTACTTC.

The chain recombines TRBV18 with TRBJ2-3; 11 positions match TRBD2. CDR3 length: 15 amino acids. Germline CDR1 is KGHSH and CDR2 is LQKENI. V trimming: 3 bases; J trimming: 2 bases; junction bases outside the gene matches: 1. This CDR3 reads CASSPGLADTDTQYF. The DNA of the CDR3 is TGTGCCAGCTCACCGGGACTAGCGGACACAGATACGCAGTATTTT. Supplemented by reference TRBV18 and TRBJ2-3, the full variable domain reads NAGVMQNPRHLVRRRGQEARLRCSPMKGHSHVYWYRQLPEEGLKFMVYLQKENIIDESGMPKERFSAEFPKEGPSILRIQQVVRGDSAAYFCASSPGLADTDTQYFGPGTRLTVL.

The V call is TRBV11-3, the J call TRBJ2-3; D is unclear. Trimming removed 2 bases from V and 2 bases from J, with 8 bases in between. Germline V gene lookup returns CDR1 SGHNT and CDR2 YENEEA. The CDR3 totals 14 residues. CDR3 protein: CASSLLASTDTQYF. The CDR3 nucleotides are TGTGCCAGCAGCTTATTAGCCTCCACAGATACGCAGTATTTT.

The chain combines TRBV28 with TRBJ1-5, with D uncertain. From germline, CDR1 is MDHEN and CDR2 SYDVKM. The CDR3 loop spans 13 amino acids. Deletions cut 6 bases from V and 5 bases from J, with 11 bases between. Here the CDR3 reads CASSPPGDQPQHF. In DNA form, the CDR3 reads TGTGCCAGCAGCCCCCCGGGAGATCAGCCCCAGCATTTT. Full variable domain (remainder filled in from reference TRBV28 and TRBJ1-5): DVKVTQSSRYLVKRTGEKVFLECVQDMDHENMFWYRQDPGLGLRLIYFSYDVKMKEKGDIPEGYSVSREKKERFSLILESASTNQTSMYLCASSPPGDQPQHFGDGTRLSIL.

This clone showed up just once. The rearrangement uses TRBV19 and TRBJ1-1; 8 bases are a match to TRBD1. The CDR3 spans 14 residues. The V segment lost 4 bases and the J segment 0 bases; nucleotides outside the gene matches: 1. Germline V gene lookup returns CDR1 LNHDA and CDR2 SQIVND (reference sequence). The CDR3 DNA reads as TGTGCCAGTAGTAGGGACAGGATGAACACTGAAGCTTTCTTT. The encoded protein is CASSRDRMNTEAFF.

This chain uses TRBV6-5 with TRBJ2-7; a weak D match, TRBD1 (5 bases). Trimming took off 5 bases at V and 1 base at J, with 12 bases between the two ends. Germline CDR1 reads MNHEY; CDR2 reads SVGAGI. There are 14 residues in the CDR3. The CDR3 sequence is CASSQGFGSYEQYF. The CDR3 bases are TGTGCCAGCAGTCAGGGTTTTGGGTCCTACGAGCAGTACTTC.

This chain joins TRBV10-1 and TRBJ1-2; D gene ambiguous. CDR1 is WNHNN and CDR2 is SYGVQD in the germline V gene (reference sequence). This CDR3 spans 14 amino acids. V was trimmed by 4 bases and J by 6 bases, leaving 15 bases between them. The CDR3 spells CASSVGGGINGYTF. DNA of the CDR3: TGCGCCAGCAGTGTAGGCGGAGGGATCAATGGCTACACCTTC.

This chain uses TRBV13 with TRBJ1-1; a possible D gene is TRBD1 (6 bases). Germline loops: CDR1 PRHDT, CDR2 FYEKMQ (reference sequence). Trimming removed 5 bases from V and 9 bases from J, with 13 bases in between. The CDR3 has 12 residues. The CDR3 DNA is TGTGCCAGCAGCCTCGGGACAAGTAAAGCTTTCTTT. Translation gives CASSLGTSKAFF.